These T cell receptor beta chains were read from a single sample in a study of blood T cell repertoires in COVID-19. Profiling relied on immunoSEQ multiplex PCR, and the TCRdb table lists in-frame clones only, not all of them. This sample has over 120,000 clones, with about 87% found just once. The sample was PBMCs or T cells enriched from blood (not recorded which). These TCRs come from a man in his fifties or sixties who had recovered from COVID-19. The CDR3 runs from the conserved cysteine through the conserved F or W. D genes are given only for firm matches. Some rows mark clone size as missing; the rest say once, few, many or name a class of expanded clone.

j_call clone_size d_call v_call cdr3_aa cdr3_nt
TRBJ2-1 once TRBD2 TRBV7-8 CASSFLAGGPNEQFF TGTGCCAGCAGCTTTCTAGCGGGAGGGCCGAATGAGCAGTTCTTC
TRBJ2-3 NA NA TRBV21-1 CASTPEDRTDTQYF TGTGCCAGCACCCCCGAGGACAGAACAGATACGCAGTATTTT
TRBJ2-7 NA NA TRBV18 CASSPISGGRSYEQYF TGTGCCAGCTCACCAATTTCCGGGGGTCGCTCCTACGAGCAGTACTTC
TRBJ2-5 once TRBD2 TRBV7-2 CASSSKSGLAGARETQYF TGTGCCAGCAGTTCAAAGTCAGGACTAGCGGGAGCTCGGGAGACCCAGTACTTC
TRBJ2-1 NA NA TRBV5-1 CASSWGDRTEQFF TGCGCCAGCAGCTGGGGCGACAGGACGGAGCAGTTCTTC
TRBJ1-4 few NA TRBV3-1/TRBV3-2 CASSQVIREKLFF TGTGCCAGCAGCCAAGTCATACGGGAAAAACTGTTTTTT
TRBJ1-6 NA NA TRBV5-1 CASSLMQGDSPLHF TGCGCCAGCAGCTTGATGCAGGGTGATTCACCCCTCCACTTT
TRBJ1-4 NA TRBD1 TRBV6-5 CASSMDRGGRKKLFF TGTGCCAGCAGCATGGACAGGGGAGGGAGGAAAAAACTGTTTTTT
TRBJ1-5 NA TRBD1 TRBV4-1 CASSQTPGQPNQPQHF TGCGCCAGCAGCCAAACCCCGGGACAGCCAAATCAGCCCCAGCATTTT
TRBJ2-2 NA TRBD1 TRBV28 CASSLGGQGAGTGELFF TGTGCCAGCAGTTTAGGAGGACAGGGGGCCGGAACCGGGGAGCTGTTTTTT
TRBJ2-7 NA TRBD2 TRBV28 CASKLAGNNEQYF TGTGCCAGCAAGCTAGCGGGGAACAACGAGCAGTACTTC
TRBJ1-2 NA NA TRBV28 CASSSLLTNYGYTF TGTGCCAGCAGTTCCCTTTTAACTAACTATGGCTACACCTTC
TRBJ1-4 NA NA TRBV28 CASKGGNEKLFF TGTGCCAGCAAAGGGGGTAATGAAAAACTGTTTTTT
TRBJ1-3 once NA TRBV7-2 CASSPRRSGNTIYF TGTGCCAGCAGCCCCCGCCGGTCTGGAAACACCATATATTTT
TRBJ2-7 NA TRBD2 TRBV10-2 CASRSRGARVEQYF TGCGCCAGCAGATCGCGGGGGGCGAGGGTCGAGCAGTACTTC
TRBJ2-2 NA NA TRBV3-1/TRBV3-2 CASSQDSGVNTGELFF TGTGCCAGCAGCCAAGATAGCGGAGTTAACACCGGGGAGCTGTTTTTT
TRBJ1-2 NA NA TRBV30 CAWSVKGVYGYTF TGTGCCTGGAGTGTAAAAGGGGTCTATGGCTACACCTTC
TRBJ1-1 NA NA TRBV18 CASSPIQGLMNTEAFF TGTGCCAGCTCACCAATCCAGGGACTCATGAACACTGAAGCTTTCTTT
TRBJ2-7 NA NA TRBV19 CASSNIGTGYEQYF TGTGCCAGTAGTAATATAGGCACAGGATACGAGCAGTACTTC
TRBJ1-3 NA NA TRBV11-2 CASSFPGGRHSGNTIYF TGTGCCAGCAGCTTTCCCGGAGGAAGACACTCTGGAAACACCATATATTTT
TRBJ2-1 few NA TRBV3-1/TRBV3-2 CASTTEGEQFF TGTGCCAGCACCACAGAGGGTGAGCAGTTCTTC
TRBJ2-1 NA NA TRBV27 CASRSLGGHNEQFF TGTGCCAGCCGGTCCTTGGGGGGGCACAATGAGCAGTTCTTC
TRBJ1-5 NA TRBD1 TRBV18 CASSPEAQGATPQHF TGTGCCAGCTCACCAGAGGCGCAGGGGGCTACGCCCCAGCATTTT
TRBJ2-1 once TRBD1 TRBV27 CASKTGAFNEQFF TGTGCCAGCAAAACAGGGGCGTTCAATGAGCAGTTCTTC
TRBJ1-4 NA NA TRBV2 CASSALGADNEKLFF TGTGCCAGCAGCGCGCTAGGGGCCGATAATGAAAAACTGTTTTTT
TRBJ1-5 few NA TRBV19 CASNGGAYGNQPQHF TGTGCCAGTAACGGGGGGGCCTATGGCAATCAGCCCCAGCATTTT
TRBJ1-2 NA NA TRBV11-2 CASSLGPGTYGYTF TGTGCCAGCAGCTTAGGCCCAGGTACCTATGGCTACACCTTC
TRBJ1-1 NA NA TRBV16 CASSQRGPEAFF TGTGCCAGCAGCCAACGTGGGCCTGAAGCTTTCTTT